The 26 T cell receptor beta chains given below trace back to one sample, sequenced in a study of PD-1 blockade in classical Hodgkin lymphoma. Profiling relied on immunoSEQ multiplex PCR, and the TCRdb table lists in-frame clones only, not all of them. The sample contains over 3,500 clones, about three fifths of which appear only once. Each and every patient relapsed after autologous stem cell transplantation, and patients got differing brentuximab vedotin exposure. The sequencing here drew on peripheral blood mononuclear cells (PBMCs), taken before the second cycle of nivolumab. Receptors originate from a human donor with classical Hodgkin lymphoma.

This clone was counted a few times. This chain uses TRBV11-3 with TRBJ2-7; D may be TRBD1 (5 bases). Trimming left V 3 bases short and J 2 bases short, with 11 bases between. This CDR3 is 14 amino acids long. In germline, CDR1 is SGHNT, CDR2 YENEEA. CDR3 nucleotide sequence: TGTGCCAGCAGCTTCCAGGGCGGACCCTACGAGCAGTACTTC. It translates to CASSFQGGPYEQYF.

The gene calls are TRBV5-5 and TRBJ2-7; D is undetermined. V dropped 2 bases and J dropped 4 bases, with 13 bases sitting between them. This CDR3 has 14 amino acids. Germline CDR1 reads SGHKS; CDR2 reads YYEKEE (reference sequence). In nucleotides, the CDR3 is TGTGCCAGCAGCTTCAGGCAGAACTATTACGAGCAGTACTTC. As protein: CASSFRQNYYEQYF.

This chain joins TRBV5-1 and TRBJ2-1; the D is unclear. Trimming pared 0 bases from V and 2 bases from J, leaving 6 bases between. The CDR3 consists of 14 residues. Germline V gene lookup returns CDR1 SGHRS and CDR2 YFSETQ. CDR3 sequence: CASSLASTYNEQFF. The CDR3 nucleotides read TGCGCCAGCAGCTTGGCGTCGACCTACAATGAGCAGTTCTTC. The full variable domain, rest sourced from reference TRBV5-1 and TRBJ2-1, is KAGVTQTPRYLIKTRGQQVTLSCSPISGHRSVSWYQQTPGQGLQFLFEYFSETQRNKGNFPGRFSGRQFSNSRSEMNVSTLELGDSALYLCASSLASTYNEQFFGPGTRLTVL.

The V gene is TRBV28, the J gene TRBJ2-3; D is possibly TRBD2 (6 bases). This CDR3 has 19 residues. Germline CDR1 reads MDHEN; CDR2 reads SYDVKM. Trimming left V 6 bases short and J 0 bases short, with 25 bases between. CDR3 DNA: TGTGCCAGCAGCTCCCCTCCGGCCTCGGCGGGACCCAGCACAGATACGCAGTATTTT. It codes for CASSSPPASAGPSTDTQYF.

The chain recombines TRBV4-1 with TRBJ2-5, with D perhaps TRBD2 (5 bases). With 0 bases removed from V and 6 bases from J, the gap between germline ends came to 23 bases. CDR1 is MGHRA, CDR2 YSYEKL, per germline. The CDR3 sequence is 18 residues long. CDR3 in DNA: TGCGCCAGCAGCCAAGATAGGTCAGGACCCGGACTTGGGAAGACCCAGTACTTC. Residues: CASSQDRSGPGLGKTQYF.

The chain joins TRBV11-2 to TRBJ2-3; TRBD2 agrees at 13 bases. CDR1 and CDR2 from the germline V gene are SGHAT and FQNNGV. Unmatched junction bases numbered 11, after V lost 6 bases and J lost 14 bases. This CDR3 has 14 amino acids. The CDR3: CASSSQLAGGPAYF. The CDR3 bases are TGTGCCAGCAGTTCCCAACTAGCGGGAGGGCCCGCGTATTTT.

The chain has TRBV7-8 and TRBJ2-1, with D uncertain. Trimming stripped 2 bases from V and 12 bases from J, with 11 bases between. Germline assignment: CDR1 SGHVS and CDR2 FQNEAQ. CDR3 length: 12 residues. Written as DNA, the CDR3 is TGTGCCAGCAGCTTATGGGCCACGGGGCAGTTCTTC. As protein: CASSLWATGQFF.

The CDR3 protein is CASSYSRIGPTVEQYF. CDR3 sequence (DNA): TGTGCCAGCAGTTACTCGAGGATAGGACCGACAGTGGAGCAGTACTTC. This sequence joins TRBV6-6 and TRBJ2-7; D perhaps matches TRBD1 (5 bases). V gave up 0 bases and J gave up 7 bases, with 19 bases separating them. This CDR3 has 16 residues. CDR1 is MNHNY and CDR2 is SVGAGI in the germline V gene (reference sequence).

The rearrangement links TRBV27 to TRBJ2-4, with D maybe TRBD2 (6 bases). Germline values: CDR1 MNHEY, CDR2 SMNVEV (reference sequence). The CDR3 loop spans 15 amino acids. The germline V and J ends were trimmed by 5 bases and 5 bases, with 16 bases remaining between them. The chain's CDR3 is CASSPARVAENIQYF. DNA for the CDR3: TGTGCCAGCAGTCCAGCAAGGGTAGCGGAAAACATTCAGTACTTC.

V usage is TRBV11-1 and J usage is TRBJ1-1, with D perhaps TRBD1 (5 bases). The V end was cut by 3 bases, the J end by 1 base, with 12 bases between. Germline values: CDR1 SGHAT, CDR2 FQDESV (reference sequence). The length of the CDR3 is 15 residues. DNA for the CDR3: TGTGCCAGCAGCTTGGGCAAGGGACCGAACACTGAAGCTTTCTTT. It yields the protein CASSLGKGPNTEAFF.

This chain links TRBV7-6 with TRBJ2-7, with a possible D match to TRBD1 (6 bases). The CDR3 extends over 14 amino acids. Germline CDR1 is SGHVS and CDR2 is FNYEAQ. Trimming shortened V by 1 base and J by 5 bases, and 12 bases separated the two germline ends. In DNA, the CDR3 is TGTGCCAGCAGCTTAGAAGGGGGATCCAACGAGCAGTACTTC. Translating gives CASSLEGGSNEQYF.

This chain uses TRBV7-9 with TRBJ2-5; D not resolved. The CDR3 is 13 residues long. Trimming stripped 1 base from V and 4 bases from J, with 7 bases between. Germline V gives CDR1 SEHNR, CDR2 FQNEAQ (reference sequence). The CDR3 region is CASSLVGVETQYF. CDR3 bases: TGTGCCAGCAGCTTAGTCGGTGTAGAGACCCAGTACTTC.

This chain connects TRBV6-6 to TRBJ2-5; 11 nucleotides match TRBD1. V shed 7 bases, J shed 4 bases, and the junction held 11 bases outside the gene matches. Germline values: CDR1 MNHNY, CDR2 SVGAGI (reference sequence). The CDR3 loop spans 16 amino acids. CDR3 sequence reads: CASTSGTGGVRETQYF. The CDR3 DNA reads TGTGCCAGCACGTCTGGGACAGGGGGGGTTCGAGAGACCCAGTACTTC.

The chain carries TRBV23-1 and TRBJ2-7, with 7 bases fitting TRBD1. TRBV23-1 is an open reading frame whose function is uncertain. The CDR3 length is 13 residues. With V trimmed by 11 bases and J by 2 bases, 9 bases remained unmatched. The CDR3 region is CADRAQVAYEQYF. CDR3 bases: TGCGCCGACAGGGCACAGGTGGCCTACGAGCAGTACTTC.

This chain connects TRBV7-1 to TRBJ2-7, with TRBD1 identical over 8 bases. TRBV7-1 is noted as an ORF with a role that remains uncertain. Unmatched junction bases numbered 10, after V lost 4 bases and J lost 2 bases. The CDR3 contains 16 residues. The CDR3 loop is CASSLARTGWTYEQYF. CDR3 bases: TGTGCCAGCAGCTTAGCGAGGACAGGGTGGACCTACGAGCAGTACTTC.

V is TRBV5-5 and J is TRBJ2-3, with TRBD1 as a possible D gene (5 bases). This CDR3 has 17 residues. V was pared by 4 bases and J by 8 bases, with 26 bases between. From germline, CDR1 is SGHKS and CDR2 YYEKEE (reference sequence). CDR3 nucleotide sequence: TGTGCCAGCAGCCCCCAACCGTTGGACATCATCATCGGTACGCAGTATTTT. It specifies CASSPQPLDIIIGTQYF.

J is TRBJ1-2 and V is TRBV7-2, with TRBD1 as a possible D gene (5 bases). This CDR3 comprises 13 residues. From germline, CDR1 is SGHTA and CDR2 FQGNSA. V was cut by 5 bases and J by 8 bases, with 15 bases left in between. The CDR3 is CASSNGQTGGYTF. CDR3 sequence (DNA): TGTGCCAGCAGCAACGGACAAACCGGAGGCTACACCTTC.

This clone was seen only once. The chain couples TRBV2 to TRBJ2-1; D possibly corresponds to TRBD1 (8 bases). Germline lookup yields CDR1 SNHLY and CDR2 FYNNEI. V lost 5 bases and J lost 3, with 14 bases in between. The CDR3 runs 15 residues. CDR3 nucleotides: TGTGCCAGCAGTACAGGGGGGGATTTCTACAATGAGCAGTTCTTC. This encodes CASSTGGDFYNEQFF.

The rearrangement links TRBV7-2 to TRBJ2-3; no clear D. Trimming shortened V by 8 bases and J by 4 bases, and 13 bases separated the two germline ends. This CDR3 is 13 amino acids long. Germline V gene lookup returns CDR1 SGHTA and CDR2 FQGNSA. As DNA, the CDR3 is TGTGCCAGCCGATCTCGGAGAGCAGATACGCAGTATTTT. Translation: CASRSRRADTQYF.

J is TRBJ2-7 and V is TRBV28; 8 bases are a match to TRBD1. This CDR3 has 14 residues. Germline values: CDR1 MDHEN, CDR2 SYDVKM. V shed 6 bases and J 2 bases; nucleotides not matched to a gene: 6. The CDR3 spells CASRRQGITYEQYF. The CDR3 coding sequence is TGTGCCAGCAGACGACAGGGGATAACCTACGAGCAGTACTTC. Using reference TRBV28 and TRBJ2-7 for the parts outside the CDR3, the full variable domain is DVKVTQSSRYLVKRTGEKVFLECVQDMDHENMFWYRQDPGLGLRLIYFSYDVKMKEKGDIPEGYSVSREKKERFSLILESASTNQTSMYLCASRRQGITYEQYFGPGTRLTVT.

This chain connects TRBV7-2 to TRBJ1-5; 8 positions agree with TRBD1. The CDR3 sequence is 15 residues long. The V and J ends lost 2 bases and 4 bases, in that order; junction bases with no gene match: 4. Germline V lookup: CDR1 SGHTA, CDR2 FQGNSA. In DNA, the CDR3 is TGTGCCAGCAGCTTATTGGGACAGGTGAATCAGCCCCAGCATTTT. Protein product: CASSLLGQVNQPQHF.

V gene TRBV6-4 combines with J gene TRBJ2-1; 7 bases match TRBD2. The CDR3 contains 11 residues. Germline CDR1 and CDR2: MRHNA and SNTAGT. Losses at the gene ends were 7 bases for V and 11 bases for J; bases not matched to a gene: 5. The CDR3 spells CASNLAEKQFF. The CDR3 DNA is TGTGCCAGCAACCTAGCGGAAAAGCAGTTCTTC.

The genes are TRBV19 and TRBJ2-6, with a possible D match to TRBD2 (6 bases). This CDR3 has 19 residues. Trimming took off 0 bases at V and 0 bases at J, with 15 bases between the two ends. Germline CDR1 is LNHDA and CDR2 is SQIVND (reference sequence). The CDR3 protein is CASSIEIGSGFSGANVLTF. CDR3 coding DNA: TGTGCCAGTAGTATAGAAATTGGGAGCGGGTTCTCTGGGGCCAACGTCCTGACTTTC.

Only a few counts were recorded for this clone. The chain is built from TRBV6-1 and TRBJ1-2; D not certain. Per the germline V gene, CDR1 is MNHNS and CDR2 is SASEGT. V gave up 8 bases and J gave up 5 bases, with 21 bases separating them. This CDR3 spans 15 amino acids. CDR3 amino acids: CASGILPGVGYGYTF. The CDR3 DNA is TGTGCCAGCGGAATCCTCCCTGGGGTGGGGTATGGCTACACCTTC.

In its sample, this clone was seen once. The CDR3 protein is CAISESGSGANVLTF. For the CDR3, the DNA is TGTGCCATCAGTGAATCAGGGTCTGGGGCCAACGTCCTGACTTTC. The gene calls are TRBV10-3 and TRBJ2-6; D perhaps matches TRBD1 (5 bases). The germline V gene encodes CDR1 ENHRY and CDR2 SYGVKD. The V end lost 3 bases, the J end lost 1 base, and 7 bases lay between the germline ends. The CDR3 runs 15 residues.

The chain is built from TRBV6-5 and TRBJ1-5, with unresolved D. CDR1 and CDR2 from the germline V gene are MNHEY and SVGAGI. The V end was cut by 6 bases, the J end by 2 bases, with 8 bases between. This CDR3 spans 13 amino acids. This chain's CDR3 is CASSPYGNQPQHF. The CDR3 coding sequence is TGTGCCAGCAGCCCCTATGGCAATCAGCCCCAGCATTTT.